One T cell receptor beta chain is described in this entry. The source of the sample is a study of cytomegalovirus exposure and HLA in healthy donors. Study background: HLA-typed donors were the source of 83 million or so unique TCRs, which an early data release held.

Use of 60 Vbeta and 13 Jbeta primers characterized the PCR. Only in-frame clones appear in the TCRdb table, and some are missing; sequencing was by immunoSEQ multiplex PCR. The sample shows 150,000 or so clones, around 75% of them seen only once. The receptor's source is a man aged 30 to 45 in good health and CMV-seropositive. What was sequenced was PBMCs.

The CDR3 region is CASSFTRGPYEQYF. DNA of the CDR3: TGTGCCAGCAGTTTCACGAGGGGGCCCTACGAGCAGTACTTC. The chain links TRBV28 to TRBJ2-7, with 7 nucleotides matching TRBD1. The V segment lost 3 bases and the J segment 2 bases; nucleotides outside the gene matches: 4. CDR1 is MDHEN, CDR2 SYDVKM, per germline. This CDR3 comprises 14 residues.